Following are 32 T cell receptor beta chains from one sample sequenced in a study of T cell changes during pregnancy in multiple sclerosis. Assay used: immunoSEQ multiplex PCR; TCRdb lists only in-frame clones, some missing. This table has some 14,000 clones, almost 90% appearing once. The sequencing here drew on CD8+ T cells from peripheral blood mononuclear cells, taken in the first trimester of pregnancy. These TCRs come from a female donor with multiple sclerosis, enrolled in a pregnancy study.

J is TRBJ2-7 and V is TRBV11-2; TRBD1 aligns across 9 bases. Trimming cost V 0 bases and J 7 bases; bases outside gene matches: 7. Per the germline V gene, CDR1 is SGHAT and CDR2 is FQNNGV. The CDR3 length is 15 residues. CDR3 sequence reads: CASSLEPTGGREQYF. CDR3 in DNA: TGTGCCAGCAGCTTAGAACCGACAGGGGGGCGGGAGCAGTACTTC.

V usage is TRBV5-6 and J usage is TRBJ1-1; D is undetermined. Germline CDR1 is SGHDT and CDR2 is YYEEEE. V was pared by 2 bases and J by 7 bases, with 9 bases between. CDR3 length: 12 amino acids. The CDR3 region is CASSLNNLEAFF. The CDR3 DNA sequence: TGTGCCAGCAGCTTAAATAATCTTGAAGCTTTCTTT. The full variable domain, its missing parts supplied by reference TRBV5-6 and TRBJ1-1, is DAGVTQSPTHLIKTRGQQVTLRCSPKSGHDTVSWYQQALGQGPQFIFQYYEEEERQRGNFPDRFSGHQFPNYSSELNVNALLLGDSALYLCASSLNNLEAFFGQGTRLTVV.

V gene TRBV9 combines with J gene TRBJ2-7, with D possibly being TRBD2 (6 bases). The V end lost 0 bases, the J end lost 3 bases, and 19 bases lay between the germline ends. Germline assignment: CDR1 SGDLS and CDR2 YYNGEE. This CDR3 is 17 amino acids long. CDR3 amino acids: CASSVGPEEGISYEQYF. The CDR3 bases are TGTGCCAGCAGCGTAGGTCCCGAGGAGGGTATAAGCTACGAGCAGTACTTC.

The rearrangement joins TRBV9 to TRBJ2-7, with D hard to call. This CDR3 has 14 residues. V was trimmed by 4 bases and J by 2 bases, leaving 13 bases between them. Germline CDR1 is SGDLS and CDR2 is YYNGEE. CDR3 coding DNA: TGTGCCAGCAGCCCCCTCCCTACCACCTACGAGCAGTACTTC. Its translation: CASSPLPTTYEQYF.

This clone ranks as medium-sized (0.01 to 0.1%). The chain combines TRBV6-4 with TRBJ2-1; the D gene is possibly TRBD2 (5 bases). Germline-derived CDR1 and CDR2 are MRHNA and SNTAGT. The CDR3 is 13 amino acids. V dropped 0 bases and J dropped 5 bases, with 5 bases sitting between them. CDR3 bases: TGTGCCAGCAGTGACTCGACTAACAATGAGCAGTTCTTC. Its translation is CASSDSTNNEQFF.

The rearrangement uses TRBV29-1 and TRBJ1-2; TRBD1 aligns across 7 bases. The germline gives CDR1 SQVTM, CDR2 ANQGSEA. The V gene end was trimmed by 7 bases and the J gene end by 7 bases; junction bases not matched to a gene: 18. The CDR3 covers 15 residues. The CDR3: CSAFIPGQHVSGYTF. In DNA, the CDR3 is TGCAGCGCTTTTATACCGGGACAGCATGTGAGTGGCTACACCTTC.

The V call is TRBV5-1, the J call TRBJ2-7; 9 bases agree with TRBD1. The junction had 5 bases not matched to a gene; V was cut back by 4 bases and J by 3 bases. The CDR3 has 14 residues. CDR1 and CDR2 (germline): SGHRS, YFSETQ. DNA of the CDR3: TGCGCCAGCAGCGGGCGGACAGGGGACTACGAGCAGTACTTC. As protein: CASSGRTGDYEQYF.

This clone was detected once. In DNA form, the CDR3 reads TGTGCCAGCGTGGCTCTTATCAACACTGAAGCTTTCTTT. The encoded protein is CASVALINTEAFF. V usage is TRBV7-9 and J usage is TRBJ1-1, with D unclear. The CDR3 is 13 amino acids. Germline V gene sequence: CDR1 SEHNR, CDR2 FQNEAQ (reference sequence). V shed 8 bases and J shed 2 bases, with 12 bases lying between them. Full variable domain (remainder filled in from reference TRBV7-9 and TRBJ1-1): DTGVSQNPRHKITKRGQNVTFRCDPISEHNRLYWYRQTLGQGPEFLTYFQNEAQLEKSRLLSDRFSAERPKGSFSTLEIQRTEQGDSAMYLCASVALINTEAFFGQGTRLTVV.

The chain combines TRBV5-4 with TRBJ1-1; D not resolved. The CDR3 covers 11 residues. Germline V gene data show CDR1 as SGHNT and CDR2 as YYREEE (reference sequence). V lost 4 bases to trimming and J lost 2 bases, with 3 bases between them. CDR3 loop: CASSTNTEAFF. CDR3 bases: TGTGCCAGCAGCACTAACACTGAAGCTTTCTTT.

V usage is TRBV21-1 and J usage is TRBJ2-4; TRBD1 is the table's D call and was not checked against the DNA. TRBV21-1 is termed a pseudogene. This CDR3 spans 18 amino acids. The CDR3 nucleotides are TGTGCCAGGAAACAGGACCGAACCCTATTACTAGCCAAAAACATTCAGTACTTC. This translates into CARKQDRTLLLAKNIQYF.

The V call is TRBV6-4, the J call TRBJ2-1; 9 bases map to TRBD2. CDR3 length: 15 amino acids. From germline, CDR1 is MRHNA and CDR2 SNTAGT. The ends lost 5 bases at V and 2 bases at J; junction bases unmatched: 4. The CDR3 DNA reads TGTGCCAGCAGTTATAGCGGGGGCACCTACAATGAGCAGTTCTTC. Its translation: CASSYSGGTYNEQFF.

The V and J genes are TRBV6-4 and TRBJ2-3, with TRBD1 identical over 10 bases. The CDR3 is made up of 15 amino acids. V dropped 0 bases and J dropped 4; count of bases not matched to a gene: 1. Germline CDR1 MRHNA, CDR2 SNTAGT. The CDR3 sequence: CASSDSTGGPDTQYF. The CDR3 DNA reads TGTGCCAGCAGTGACTCGACAGGGGGCCCAGATACGCAGTATTTT.

The gene calls are TRBV10-2 and TRBJ2-3; 7 nucleotides align to TRBD2. Germline CDR1 WSHSY, CDR2 SAAADI. The CDR3 contains 17 residues. Trimming took 4 bases from V and 2 from J; bases not matched to a gene: 12. CDR3 sequence: CASSGAWLAEHTDTQYF. The CDR3 DNA reads TGCGCCAGCAGTGGAGCCTGGCTAGCGGAACACACAGATACGCAGTATTTT.

This sequence joins TRBV13 and TRBJ2-5; TRBD1 agrees at 12 bases. This CDR3 is built from 15 residues. V shed 0 bases and J 6 bases; nucleotides not matched to a gene: 2. Germline CDR1 and CDR2: PRHDT and FYEKMQ (reference sequence). CDR3 loop: CASSLGGTGGKTQYF. CDR3 coding DNA: TGTGCCAGCAGCTTAGGTGGGACAGGGGGCAAGACCCAGTACTTC.

The V call is TRBV9, the J call TRBJ1-2; the D is unclear. CDR1 is SGDLS, CDR2 YYNGEE, per germline. This CDR3 is 15 amino acids long. Trimming cost V 0 bases and J 4 bases, with 13 bases left between them. CDR3 nucleotides: TGTGCCAGCAGCGTAGTTTCCCCCCCAGTCTATGGCTACACCTTC. Translated: CASSVVSPPVYGYTF.

The rearrangement joins TRBV7-9 to TRBJ1-2; D is possibly TRBD1 (6 bases). V was shortened by 1 base and J by 7 bases, with 7 bases between the two germline ends. The length of the CDR3 is 12 residues. The germline V gene has CDR1 SEHNR and CDR2 FQNEAQ (reference sequence). The CDR3 nucleotides are TGTGCCAGCAGCTTAGAGGGGGTTGGCTACACCTTC. It translates to CASSLEGVGYTF.

V is TRBV10-3 and J is TRBJ1-4; D ambiguous. Germline V gene lookup returns CDR1 ENHRY and CDR2 SYGVKD. Trimming stripped 4 bases from V and 6 bases from J, with 9 bases between. This CDR3 has 13 amino acids. The CDR3 DNA sequence: TGTGCCATCAGTGCTGTAGCCCATGAAAAACTGTTTTTT. Translated: CAISAVAHEKLFF.

This chain uses TRBV7-8 with TRBJ1-5; 8 nucleotides align to TRBD1. The V and J ends lost 1 base and 7 bases, in that order; junction bases with no gene match: 3. This CDR3 region has 14 residues. Germline CDR1 and CDR2: SGHVS and FQNEAQ. The CDR3 reads CASSLGTGWQPQHF. Here the CDR3 DNA reads TGTGCCAGCAGCTTAGGGACAGGGTGGCAGCCCCAGCATTTT.

V and J are TRBV4-1 and TRBJ1-5, with D uncertain. This CDR3 comprises 14 residues. Per the germline V gene, CDR1 is MGHRA and CDR2 is YSYEKL. The V gene lost 0 bases and the J gene lost 5 bases, with 8 bases spanning the gap. This CDR3 reads CASSQDTRDQPQHF. CDR3 nucleotides: TGCGCCAGCAGCCAAGACACTCGGGATCAGCCCCAGCATTTT.

This clone was recorded once. A junction end diverges from the germline sequence, so it may reflect a read error. This chain joins TRBV5-1 and TRBJ2-7, with 8 bases that match TRBD2. Germline CDR1 SGHRS, CDR2 YFSETQ. This CDR3 contains 16 residues. The CDR3 coding sequence is TGCGCCAGCAGCTTGGATGGTGTAGCGGGACGTTACGGGCAGTACTTC. As protein: CASSLDGVAGRYGQYF. The full variable domain, in which reference TRBV5-1 and TRBJ2-7 provide the parts outside the CDR3, is KAGVTQTPRYLIKTRGQQVTLSCSPISGHRSVSWYQQTPGQGLQFLFEYFSETQRNKGNFPGRFSGRQFSNSRSEMNVSTLELGDSALYLCASSLDGVAGRYGQYFGPGTRLTVT.

The chain combines TRBV27 with TRBJ1-5, with TRBD1 identical over 9 bases. With V trimmed by 5 bases and J by 8 bases, 7 bases remained unmatched. Germline values: CDR1 MNHEY, CDR2 SMNVEV (reference sequence). The CDR3 spans 14 residues. The CDR3 coding sequence is TGTGCCAGCAGTCTTATACAGGGGGCAGAGCCCCAGCATTTT. This codes for CASSLIQGAEPQHF.

The J gene is TRBJ1-2, the V gene TRBV7-9; D gene uncertain. The V and J ends lost 5 bases and 0 bases respectively, with 22 bases between them. Germline V gene sequence: CDR1 SEHNR, CDR2 FQNEAQ (reference sequence). The CDR3 length is 18 residues. Written as DNA, the CDR3 is TGTGCCAGCAGCGGATTAACGAACCGGGTGATAACTAACTATGGCTACACCTTC. This translates into CASSGLTNRVITNYGYTF.

V gene TRBV6-5 combines with J gene TRBJ1-2; D is perhaps TRBD1 (5 bases). This CDR3 is 13 amino acids long. Germline V gene lookup returns CDR1 MNHEY and CDR2 SVGAGI. V shed 2 bases and J shed 10 bases, with 14 bases lying between them. The CDR3 DNA reads as TGTGCCAGCAGTTACGGGAGATGGGGGGACTACACCTTC. Translation gives CASSYGRWGDYTF.

This sequence joins TRBV19 and TRBJ1-1; no definite D call. CDR1 and CDR2 (germline): LNHDA, SQIVND (reference sequence). This CDR3 spans 13 amino acids. Trimming removed 7 bases at V and 5 bases at J, with 14 bases between. The CDR3 DNA is TGTGCCAGTAAACTTCTGGCGAGGACTGAAGCTTTCTTT. It translates to CASKLLARTEAFF.

This clone showed up just once. The chain employs TRBV11-2 and TRBJ2-1; 8 bases agree with TRBD1. CDR1 is SGHAT, CDR2 FQNNGV, per germline. This CDR3 comprises 14 residues. The trim removed 4 bases at V and 8 bases at J, leaving 7 bases unmatched. The DNA of the CDR3 is TGTGCCAGCAGCTCAGGGGGCCGGAGAGATGAGCAGTTCTTC. Translation gives CASSSGGRRDEQFF.

V usage is TRBV4-3 and J usage is TRBJ2-3; TRBD1 agrees at 7 bases. The CDR3 is made up of 18 amino acids. Germline V CDR1 and CDR2: LGHNA, YSLEER. The junction had 11 bases not matched to a gene; V was cut back by 0 bases and J by 2 bases. The chain's CDR3 is CASSQDLTGQLFTDTQYF. CDR3 DNA sequence: TGCGCCAGCAGCCAAGATCTCACGGGACAGCTTTTCACAGATACGCAGTATTTT.

The gene calls are TRBV2 and TRBJ2-3; TRBD2 might be the D (5 bases). Per germline, CDR1 SNHLY and CDR2 FYNNEI. Trimming pared 8 bases from V and 2 bases from J, leaving 20 bases between. The CDR3 length is 16 residues. The CDR3 DNA follows: TGTGCCAGCTCAAGACTACAGCTCTCCTTCACAGATACGCAGTATTTT. Protein product: CASSRLQLSFTDTQYF.

The rearrangement joins TRBV15 to TRBJ2-7, with D unclear. The CDR3 covers 15 residues. Trimming pared 3 bases from V and 2 bases from J, leaving 14 bases between. The germline V gene encodes CDR1 LNHNV and CDR2 YYDKDF (reference sequence). The CDR3, as DNA: TGTGCCACCAGCAGGCGACGAGACATCACCTACGAGCAGTACTTC. Its translation is CATSRRRDITYEQYF.

V gene TRBV7-9 combines with J gene TRBJ1-4, with D unresolved. Trimming took 5 bases from V and 6 from J, leaving 7 bases between them. CDR3 size: 12 residues. Germline lookup yields CDR1 SEHNR and CDR2 FQNEAQ (reference sequence). The DNA of the CDR3 is TGTGCCAGCAGCCGCGGCGATGAAAAACTGTTTTTT. Amino acids: CASSRGDEKLFF.

The chain couples TRBV7-3 to TRBJ2-3; D is possibly TRBD1 (6 bases). The CDR3 consists of 21 residues. Trimming took off 0 bases at V and 2 bases at J, with 27 bases between the two ends. The germline gives CDR1 SGHTA, CDR2 FQGTGA. The CDR3 nucleotides read TGTGCCAGCAGCTTAACGCTGGCAGGCAGGGGAAGTCCCTGGGACACAGATACGCAGTATTTT. Its protein product is CASSLTLAGRGSPWDTDTQYF. Based on the CDR3 plus reference TRBV7-3 and TRBJ2-3, the full variable domain is GAGVSQTPSNKVTEKGKYVELRCDPISGHTALYWYRQSLGQGPEFLIYFQGTGAADDSGLPNDRFFAVRPEGSVSTLKIQRTERGDSAVYLCASSLTLAGRGSPWDTDTQYFGPGTRLTVL.

This chain links TRBV7-3 with TRBJ2-7, with TRBD1 identical over 8 bases. This CDR3 has 15 amino acids. The germline gives CDR1 SGHTA, CDR2 FQGTGA. J gave up 2 bases and V 5 bases, and 8 bases lay outside the gene matches. The CDR3 sequence is CASSMGTGMAYEQYF. CDR3 DNA: TGTGCCAGCAGCATGGGGACAGGCATGGCCTACGAGCAGTACTTC. Together with reference TRBV7-3 and TRBJ2-7, the CDR3 gives the full variable domain: GAGVSQTPSNKVTEKGKYVELRCDPISGHTALYWYRQSLGQGPEFLIYFQGTGAADDSGLPNDRFFAVRPEGSVSTLKIQRTERGDSAVYLCASSMGTGMAYEQYFGPGTRLTVT.

The gene calls are TRBV11-2 and TRBJ1-1; 11 bases match TRBD1. In germline, CDR1 is SGHAT, CDR2 FQNNGV. The CDR3 sequence is 16 residues long. With V trimmed by 0 bases and J by 4 bases, 4 bases remained unmatched. CDR3 nucleotide sequence: TGTGCCAGCAGCTTAGATCGGGGGACAGGGGGCACTGAAGCTTTCTTT. It translates to CASSLDRGTGGTEAFF.